This TCR beta chain was retrieved from a study of cytomegalovirus exposure and HLA in healthy donors. V was trimmed by 0 bases and J by 8 bases, leaving 13 bases between them. The CDR3 is made up of 14 amino acids. Germline V gene lookup returns CDR1 ENHRY and CDR2 SYGVKD. Study conclusions and caveats: In vitro, a few CMV-associated chains proved specific for CMV antigens. A classifier reportedly called cytomegalovirus status with high sensitivity and specificity. An analysis was carried out at a later point. It showed that HLA-associated TCR beta chains were more clonally expanded than equally common non-associated chains.

PCR employed 60 Vbeta and 13 Jbeta primers. In the study's own analysis: In a later analysis, around 87 million unique TCR beta chains included roughly 11 million shared by two or more donors. TCRdb keeps only in-frame clones here, not all; method: immunoSEQ multiplex PCR. That table supplies the V and J calls and clone size; D and trimming were determined from the DNA. The table has some 150,000 clones, approximately 82% seen once. Of note for this clone: Antigen specificity is unknown.

Sequencing was done on a sample of PBMCs. The chain links TRBV10-3 to TRBJ1-2; possible D gene TRBD1, 6 bases. The sequence came from a middle-aged man in good health and CMV-seronegative. Written as DNA, the CDR3 is TGTGCCATCAGTGAGTCCAGGGGAGCCGAAGGCTACACCTTC. Its protein product is CAISESRGAEGYTF.